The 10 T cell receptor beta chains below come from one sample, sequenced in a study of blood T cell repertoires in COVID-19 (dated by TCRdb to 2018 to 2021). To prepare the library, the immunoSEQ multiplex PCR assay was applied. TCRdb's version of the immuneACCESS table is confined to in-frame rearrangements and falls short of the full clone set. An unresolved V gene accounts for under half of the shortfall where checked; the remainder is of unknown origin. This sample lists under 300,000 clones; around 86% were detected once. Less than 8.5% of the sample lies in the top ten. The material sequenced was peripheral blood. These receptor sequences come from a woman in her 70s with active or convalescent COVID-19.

The CDR3 protein is CASSSGIGTDTQYF. CDR3 coding DNA: TGTGCCAGCAGTTCCGGGATTGGCACAGATACGCAGTATTTT. The chain combines TRBV6-2 or TRBV6-3 with TRBJ2-3; TRBD2 is a possible D gene (5 bases). The germline V gene encodes CDR1 MNHEY and CDR2 SVGEGT. V was trimmed by 4 bases and J by 1 base, leaving 9 bases between them. CDR3 length: 14 amino acids.

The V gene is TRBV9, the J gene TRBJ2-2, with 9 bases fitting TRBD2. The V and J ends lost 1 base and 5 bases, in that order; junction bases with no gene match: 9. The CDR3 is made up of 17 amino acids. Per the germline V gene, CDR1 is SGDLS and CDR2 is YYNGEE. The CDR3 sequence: CASSVLRGGAGTGELFF. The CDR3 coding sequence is TGTGCCAGCAGCGTACTGCGCGGGGGGGCCGGTACCGGGGAGCTGTTTTTT.

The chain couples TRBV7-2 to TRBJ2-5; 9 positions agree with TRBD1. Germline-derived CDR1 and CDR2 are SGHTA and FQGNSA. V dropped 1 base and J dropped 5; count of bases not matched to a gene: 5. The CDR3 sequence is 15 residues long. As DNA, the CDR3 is TGTGCCAGCAGCTTAGTTTACAGGGGGCAGGAGACCCAGTACTTC. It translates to CASSLVYRGQETQYF.

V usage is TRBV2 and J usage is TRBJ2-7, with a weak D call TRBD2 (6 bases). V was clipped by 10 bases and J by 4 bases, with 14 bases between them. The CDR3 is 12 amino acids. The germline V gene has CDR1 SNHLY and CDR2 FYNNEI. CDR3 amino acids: CATRGAEYEQYF. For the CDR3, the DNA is TGTGCCACGCGCGGGGCGGAGTACGAGCAGTACTTC.

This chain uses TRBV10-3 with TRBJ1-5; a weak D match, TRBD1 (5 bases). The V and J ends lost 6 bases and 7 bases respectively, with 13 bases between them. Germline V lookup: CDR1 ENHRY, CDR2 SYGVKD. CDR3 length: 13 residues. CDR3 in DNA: TGTGCCATCAGCCAAACGGGGGGACAGCCCCAGCATTTT. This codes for CAISQTGGQPQHF.

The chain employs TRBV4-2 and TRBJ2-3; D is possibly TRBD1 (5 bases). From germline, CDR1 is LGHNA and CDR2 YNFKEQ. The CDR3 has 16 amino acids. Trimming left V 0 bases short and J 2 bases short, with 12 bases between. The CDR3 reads CASSQDPTGLTDTQYF. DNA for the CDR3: TGTGCCAGCAGCCAAGATCCCACAGGCCTCACAGATACGCAGTATTTT.

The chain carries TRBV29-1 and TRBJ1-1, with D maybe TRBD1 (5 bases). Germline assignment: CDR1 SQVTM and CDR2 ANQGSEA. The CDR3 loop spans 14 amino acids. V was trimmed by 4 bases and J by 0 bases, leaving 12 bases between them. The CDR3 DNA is TGCAGCGTTGGCCAAGGGGCCCTGAACACTGAAGCTTTCTTT. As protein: CSVGQGALNTEAFF.

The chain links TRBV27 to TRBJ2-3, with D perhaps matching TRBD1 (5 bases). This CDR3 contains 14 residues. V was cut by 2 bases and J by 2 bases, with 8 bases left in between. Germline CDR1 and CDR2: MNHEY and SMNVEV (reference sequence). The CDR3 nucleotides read TGTGCCAGCAGTTTAACAGGCATCACAGATACGCAGTATTTT. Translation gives CASSLTGITDTQYF.

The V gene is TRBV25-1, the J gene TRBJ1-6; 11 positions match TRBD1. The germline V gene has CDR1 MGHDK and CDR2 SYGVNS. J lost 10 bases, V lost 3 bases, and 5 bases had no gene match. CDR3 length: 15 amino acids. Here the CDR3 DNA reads TGTGCCAGCAGTGAGCCAGGGACAGGGGGATCACCCCTCCACTTT. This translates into CASSEPGTGGSPLHF.

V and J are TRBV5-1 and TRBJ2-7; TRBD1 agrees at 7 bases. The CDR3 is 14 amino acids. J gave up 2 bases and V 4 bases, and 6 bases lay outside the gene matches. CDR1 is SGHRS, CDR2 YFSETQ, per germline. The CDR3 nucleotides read TGCGCCAGCAGCCTAACAGGGGAGACCTACGAGCAGTACTTC. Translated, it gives CASSLTGETYEQYF. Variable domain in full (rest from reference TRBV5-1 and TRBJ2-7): KAGVTQTPRYLIKTRGQQVTLSCSPISGHRSVSWYQQTPGQGLQFLFEYFSETQRNKGNFPGRFSGRQFSNSRSEMNVSTLELGDSALYLCASSLTGETYEQYFGPGTRLTVT.